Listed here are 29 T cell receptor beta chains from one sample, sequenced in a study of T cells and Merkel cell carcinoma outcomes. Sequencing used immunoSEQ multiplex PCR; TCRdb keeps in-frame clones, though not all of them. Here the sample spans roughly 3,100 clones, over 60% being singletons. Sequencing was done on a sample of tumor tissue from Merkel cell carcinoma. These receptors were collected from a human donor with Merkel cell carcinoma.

The CDR3 loop reads CASSPGGSFNYGYTF. The CDR3 DNA is TGTGCCAGCAGCCCGGGGGGCAGCTTTAACTATGGCTACACCTTC. J is TRBJ1-2 and V is TRBV5-4; a possible D gene is TRBD1 (6 bases). This CDR3 has 15 residues. Germline CDR1 and CDR2: SGHNT and YYREEE (reference sequence). The V gene lost 4 bases and the J gene lost 1 base, with 14 bases spanning the gap.

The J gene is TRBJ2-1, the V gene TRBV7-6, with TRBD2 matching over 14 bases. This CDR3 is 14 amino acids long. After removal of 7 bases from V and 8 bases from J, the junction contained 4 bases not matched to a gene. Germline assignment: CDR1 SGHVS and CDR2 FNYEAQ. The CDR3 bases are TGTGCCAGCACCCGACTAGCGGGGGGGCATGAGCAGTTCTTC. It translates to CASTRLAGGHEQFF.

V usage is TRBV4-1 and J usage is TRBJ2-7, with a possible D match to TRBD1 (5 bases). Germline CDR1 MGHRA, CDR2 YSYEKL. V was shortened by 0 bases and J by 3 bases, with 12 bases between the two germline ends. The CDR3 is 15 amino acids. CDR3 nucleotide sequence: TGCGCCAGCAGCCAAGATAGGCAGGGTGGCTACGAGCAGTACTTC. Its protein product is CASSQDRQGGYEQYF.

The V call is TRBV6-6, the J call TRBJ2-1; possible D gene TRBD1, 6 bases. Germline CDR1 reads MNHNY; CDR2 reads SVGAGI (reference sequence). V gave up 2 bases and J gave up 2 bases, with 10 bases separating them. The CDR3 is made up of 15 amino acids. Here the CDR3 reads CASSYDRRPYNEQFF. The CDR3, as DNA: TGTGCCAGCAGTTACGACAGGAGACCCTACAATGAGCAGTTCTTC.

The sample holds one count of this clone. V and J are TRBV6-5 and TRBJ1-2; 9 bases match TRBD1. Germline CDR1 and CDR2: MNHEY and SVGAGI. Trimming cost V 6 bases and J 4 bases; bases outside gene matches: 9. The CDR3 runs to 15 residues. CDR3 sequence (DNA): TGTGCCAGCAGACAGGAGACAGGGGGAGCCTATGGCTACACCTTC. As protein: CASRQETGGAYGYTF.

The DNA of the CDR3 is TGTGCCAGCTCACTGGAGGTAGCCAAAAACATTCAGTACTTC. Translated: CASSLEVAKNIQYF. J is TRBJ2-4 and V is TRBV18; D may be TRBD2 (5 bases). This CDR3 spans 14 amino acids. CDR1 and CDR2 from the germline V gene are KGHSH and LQKENI. V was cut by 4 bases and J by 0 bases, with 7 bases left in between.

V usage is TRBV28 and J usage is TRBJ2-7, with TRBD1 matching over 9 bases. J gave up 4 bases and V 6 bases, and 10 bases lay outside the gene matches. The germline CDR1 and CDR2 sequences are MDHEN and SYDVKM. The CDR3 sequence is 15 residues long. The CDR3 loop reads CASRMGGTGWYEQYF. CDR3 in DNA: TGTGCCAGCAGGATGGGGGGGACAGGGTGGTACGAGCAGTACTTC.

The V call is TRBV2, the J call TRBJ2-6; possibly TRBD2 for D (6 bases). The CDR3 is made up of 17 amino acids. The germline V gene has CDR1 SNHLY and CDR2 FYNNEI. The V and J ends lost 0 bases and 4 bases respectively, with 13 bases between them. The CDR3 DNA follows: TGTGCCAGCAGTGAAGCGTGGAGGGGTTCAGGGGCCAACGTCCTGACTTTC. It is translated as CASSEAWRGSGANVLTF.

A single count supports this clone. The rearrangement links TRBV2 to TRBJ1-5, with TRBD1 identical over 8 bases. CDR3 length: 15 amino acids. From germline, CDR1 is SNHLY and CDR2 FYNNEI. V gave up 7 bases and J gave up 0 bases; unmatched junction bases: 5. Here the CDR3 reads CASNRQGNSNQPQHF. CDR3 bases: TGTGCCAGCAACAGACAGGGGAATAGCAATCAGCCCCAGCATTTT.

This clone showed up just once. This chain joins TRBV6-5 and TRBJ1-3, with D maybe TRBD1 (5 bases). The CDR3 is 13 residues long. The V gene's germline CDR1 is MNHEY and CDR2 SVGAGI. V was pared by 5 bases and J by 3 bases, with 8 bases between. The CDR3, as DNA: TGTGCCAGCAGTGGGGACGGTGGAAACACCATATATTTT. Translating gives CASSGDGGNTIYF.

The CDR3 here is CASGYGTVLKSYTF. The CDR3 DNA reads TGTGCCAGCGGCTACGGGACCGTCCTTAAGAGCTACACCTTC. The chain uses TRBV28 and TRBJ1-2; tentatively, D is TRBD1 (5 bases). The V end lost 8 bases, the J end lost 9 bases, and 22 bases lay between the germline ends. The germline CDR1 and CDR2 sequences are MDHEN and SYDVKM. This CDR3 is 14 amino acids long.

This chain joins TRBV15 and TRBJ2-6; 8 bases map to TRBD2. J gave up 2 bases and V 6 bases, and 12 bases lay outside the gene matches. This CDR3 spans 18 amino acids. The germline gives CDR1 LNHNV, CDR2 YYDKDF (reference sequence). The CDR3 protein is CATSNVFGRAAGANVLTF. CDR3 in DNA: TGTGCCACCAGTAATGTTTTCGGGAGGGCGGCTGGGGCCAACGTCCTGACTTTC.

In DNA, the CDR3 is TGTGCCAGCAGTTCCCCCCAAGGGGACAGGGGAGGAGGTTACACCTTC. Residues: CASSSPQGDRGGGYTF. The V call is TRBV28, the J call TRBJ1-2; TRBD1 matches 10 bases. Losses at the gene ends were 4 bases for V and 11 bases for J; bases not matched to a gene: 16. The CDR3 runs 16 residues. Germline V gene lookup returns CDR1 MDHEN and CDR2 SYDVKM.

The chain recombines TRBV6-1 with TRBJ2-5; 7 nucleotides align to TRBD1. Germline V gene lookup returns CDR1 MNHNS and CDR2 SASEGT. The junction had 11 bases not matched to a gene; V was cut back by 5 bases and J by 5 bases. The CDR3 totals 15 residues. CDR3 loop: CASSLEGAPGETQYF. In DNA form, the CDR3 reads TGTGCCAGCAGTCTAGAGGGGGCTCCCGGGGAGACCCAGTACTTC.

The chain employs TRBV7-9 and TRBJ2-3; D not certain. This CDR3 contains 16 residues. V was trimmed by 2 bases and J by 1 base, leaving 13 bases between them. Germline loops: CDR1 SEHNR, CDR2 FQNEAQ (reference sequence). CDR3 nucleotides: TGTGCCAGCAGCTTAATTGTGGAATGGGGCACAGATACGCAGTATTTT. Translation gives CASSLIVEWGTDTQYF.

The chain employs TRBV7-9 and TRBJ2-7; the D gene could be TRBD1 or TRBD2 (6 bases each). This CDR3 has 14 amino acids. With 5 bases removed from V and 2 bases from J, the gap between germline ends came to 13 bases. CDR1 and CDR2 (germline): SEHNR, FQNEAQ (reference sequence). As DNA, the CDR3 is TGTGCCAGCAGCCCAGCCGGGGGCCCCTACGAGCAGTACTTC. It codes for CASSPAGGPYEQYF.

The CDR3 DNA is TGTGCCAGCAGCCTCCAACGGGGCACAGATACGCAGTATTTT. Translated: CASSLQRGTDTQYF. This rearrangement joins TRBV5-4 to TRBJ2-3; unclear D gene. V shed 4 bases and J shed 1 base, with 10 bases lying between them. This CDR3 contains 14 residues. Germline V gene data show CDR1 as SGHNT and CDR2 as YYREEE (reference sequence).

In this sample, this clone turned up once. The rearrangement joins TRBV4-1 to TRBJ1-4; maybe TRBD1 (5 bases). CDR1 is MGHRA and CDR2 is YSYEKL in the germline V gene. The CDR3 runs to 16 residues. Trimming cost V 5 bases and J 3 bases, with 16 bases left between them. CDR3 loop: CASSSRQGGSNEKLFF. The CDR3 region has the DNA TGCGCCAGCAGCTCACGGCAGGGTGGGTCTAATGAAAAACTGTTTTTT.

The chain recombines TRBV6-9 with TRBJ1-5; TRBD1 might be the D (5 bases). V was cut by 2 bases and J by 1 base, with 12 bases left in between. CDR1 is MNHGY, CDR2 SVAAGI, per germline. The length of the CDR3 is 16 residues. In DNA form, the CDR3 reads TGTGCCAGCAGTTATCATCCGGACACCAGCAATCAGCCCCAGCATTTT. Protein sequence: CASSYHPDTSNQPQHF.

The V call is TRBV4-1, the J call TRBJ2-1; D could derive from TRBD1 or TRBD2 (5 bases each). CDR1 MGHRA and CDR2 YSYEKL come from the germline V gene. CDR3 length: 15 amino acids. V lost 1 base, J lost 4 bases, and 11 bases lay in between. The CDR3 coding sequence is TGCGCCAGCAGCCAAGTAGGGACGGGGTACAATGAGCAGTTCTTC. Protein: CASSQVGTGYNEQFF.

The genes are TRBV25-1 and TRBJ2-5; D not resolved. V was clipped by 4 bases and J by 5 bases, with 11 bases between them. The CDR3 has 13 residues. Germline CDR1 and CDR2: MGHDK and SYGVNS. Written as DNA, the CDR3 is TGTGCCAGCAGTGCTGGCTTAGTGGAGACCCAGTACTTC. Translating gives CASSAGLVETQYF.

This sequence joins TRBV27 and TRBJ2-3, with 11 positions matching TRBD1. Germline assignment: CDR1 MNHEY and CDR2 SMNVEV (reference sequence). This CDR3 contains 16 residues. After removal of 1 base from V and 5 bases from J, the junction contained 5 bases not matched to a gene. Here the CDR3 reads CASSLWTGGPGDTQYF. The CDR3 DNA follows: TGTGCCAGCAGTTTATGGACAGGGGGCCCTGGAGATACGCAGTATTTT.

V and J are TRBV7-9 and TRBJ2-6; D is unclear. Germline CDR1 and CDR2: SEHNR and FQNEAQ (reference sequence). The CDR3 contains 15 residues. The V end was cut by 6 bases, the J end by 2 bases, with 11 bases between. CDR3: CASRPRSPGANVLTF. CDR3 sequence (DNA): TGTGCCAGCAGACCCAGGTCCCCTGGGGCCAACGTCCTGACTTTC.

The CDR3 loop reads CASRGGSVNYGYTF. The CDR3 bases are TGCGCCAGCAGGGGTGGTTCCGTCAACTATGGCTACACCTTC. This chain connects TRBV5-1 to TRBJ1-2; D unresolved. Germline CDR1 is SGHRS and CDR2 is YFSETQ. Trimming left V 5 bases short and J 2 bases short, with 13 bases between. The CDR3 loop spans 14 amino acids.

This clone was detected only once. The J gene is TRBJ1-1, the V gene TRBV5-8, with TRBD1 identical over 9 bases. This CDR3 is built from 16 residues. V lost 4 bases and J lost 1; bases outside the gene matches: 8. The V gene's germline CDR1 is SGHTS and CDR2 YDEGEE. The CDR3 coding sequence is TGTGCCAGCAGCCCCGGGACAGGGAAAAAGAACACTGAAGCTTTCTTT. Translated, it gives CASSPGTGKKNTEAFF.

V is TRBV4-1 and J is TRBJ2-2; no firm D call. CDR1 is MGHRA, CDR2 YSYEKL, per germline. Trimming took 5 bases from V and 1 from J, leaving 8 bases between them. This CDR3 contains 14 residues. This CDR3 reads CASSWTVNTGELFF. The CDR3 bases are TGCGCCAGCAGCTGGACCGTGAACACCGGGGAGCTGTTTTTT.

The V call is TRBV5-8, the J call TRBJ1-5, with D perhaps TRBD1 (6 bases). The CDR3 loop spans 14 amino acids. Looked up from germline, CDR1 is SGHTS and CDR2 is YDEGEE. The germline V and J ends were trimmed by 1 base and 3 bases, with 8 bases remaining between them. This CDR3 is CASSLYRDNQPQHF. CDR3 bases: TGTGCCAGCAGCTTGTACAGGGACAATCAGCCCCAGCATTTT.

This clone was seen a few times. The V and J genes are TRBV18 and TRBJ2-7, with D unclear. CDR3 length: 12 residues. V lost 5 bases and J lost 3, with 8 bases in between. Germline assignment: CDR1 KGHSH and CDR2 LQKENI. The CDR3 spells CASSTQYYEQYF. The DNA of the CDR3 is TGTGCCAGCTCAACACAGTACTACGAGCAGTACTTC.

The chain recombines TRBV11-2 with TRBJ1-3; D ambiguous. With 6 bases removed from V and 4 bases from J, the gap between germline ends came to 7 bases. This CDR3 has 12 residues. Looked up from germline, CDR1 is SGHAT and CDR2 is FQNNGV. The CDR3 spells CASSLGGNTIYF. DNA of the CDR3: TGTGCCAGCAGTTTGGGGGGAAACACCATATATTTT.